A selection of T cell receptor beta chains follows, all from one sample in a study of CD8 T cells in Susac syndrome. TCRdb re-called the immunoSEQ multiplex PCR reads with MiXCR, one entry per CDR3 protein. This table holds 150,000 to 200,000 distinct CDR3 sequences, around 92% found once. Sequencing input: CD4+ T cells from PBMCs. Receptor source: a human donor in good health. The CDR3 runs from the conserved cysteine through the conserved F or W. The D gene is left open where the match is weak. Clone size is given for some rows only: seen once, a few or many times, or a class if the clone is expanded.

V gene,J gene,clone size,D gene,CDR3 DNA,CDR3 protein
TRBV6-2/TRBV6-3,TRBJ2-7,.,.,TGTGCCAGCGGTAATCCCCCTGGGGCCTACGAGCAGTACTTC,CASGNPPGAYEQYF
TRBV20-1,TRBJ1-5,once,TRBD1,TGCAGTGCTAGTGCCGCGGGACAGCGGGGATTTAGCAATCAGCCCCAGCATTTT,CSASAAGQRGFSNQPQHF
TRBV6-6,TRBJ1-1,.,.,TGTGCCAGCAGTAACCGGGACGCGGAAGCTTTCTTT,CASSNRDAEAFF
TRBV4-1,TRBJ2-7,.,.,TGCGCCAGCAGCCAAGATTCAGTAACCTACGAGCAGTACTTC,CASSQDSVTYEQYF
TRBV29-1,TRBJ2-3,.,.,TGCAGCGTTGAGGGGCCCACAGATACGCAGTATTTT,CSVEGPTDTQYF
TRBV30,TRBJ2-7,.,.,TGTGCCTGGAGTTTACAGTTCTACGAGCAGTACTTC,CAWSLQFYEQYF
TRBV25-1,TRBJ2-2,once,TRBD2,TGTGCCAGCAGTGGGGGCTTGGGGGGGATCGCGGCCGGGGAGCTGTTTTTT,CASSGGLGGIAAGELFF
TRBV2,TRBJ2-3,.,TRBD1,TGTGCCAGCAGGGACAGGGCTGCAGATACGCAGTATTTT,CASRDRAADTQYF
TRBV12-3/TRBV12-4,TRBJ2-2,once,.,TGTGCCAGCAGTTTAAGACCTATTGACACCGGGGAGCTGTTTTTT,CASSLRPIDTGELFF
TRBV6-4,TRBJ2-5,.,TRBD2,TGTGCCAGCAGTGTCCCGAGACTAGCGGGTTTTCAAGAGACCCAGTACTTC,CASSVPRLAGFQETQYF
TRBV10-1,TRBJ2-2,.,TRBD1,TGCGCCAGCAGTGCGACAGGGGGGACCGGGGAGCTGTTTTTT,CASSATGGTGELFF
TRBV30,TRBJ2-7,.,TRBD2,TGTGCCTGGAGTAGACTAGCGGTAGAGCAGTACTTC,CAWSRLAVEQYF
TRBV29-1,TRBJ1-3,.,.,TGCAGCGTTGCAGAGAACTCTGGAAACACCATATATTTT,CSVAENSGNTIYF
TRBV7-2,TRBJ2-5,.,TRBD2,TGTGCCAGCAGCCCCGGACTAGCGGGAGGGGGAGAGACCCAGTACTTC,CASSPGLAGGGETQYF
TRBV5-1,TRBJ1-4,.,TRBD1,TGCGCCAGCAGCTTGGACGGGACAGGGGTTGAAAAACTGTTTTTT,CASSLDGTGVEKLFF
TRBV10-3,TRBJ2-5,.,.,TGTGCCATCAGTGAGTCGGGGGGTGAAGAGACCCAGTACTTC,CAISESGGEETQYF
TRBV30,TRBJ2-3,.,.,TGTGCCTGGGATGGCGGGGGCAAAAGCACAGATACGCAGTATTTT,CAWDGGGKSTDTQYF
TRBV25-1,TRBJ2-5,.,.,TGTGCCAGCAGTATGGAGACCCAGTACTTC,CASSMETQYF
TRBV18,TRBJ1-1,.,.,TGTGCCAGCTCACCAAGACCCAGGGGATGGACTGAAGCTTTCTTT,CASSPRPRGWTEAFF
TRBV12-3/TRBV12-4,TRBJ2-1,.,.,TGTGCCAGCAGTTTAGAGGGAAGCAATGAGCAGTTCTTC,CASSLEGSNEQFF
TRBV6-2/TRBV6-3,TRBJ2-2,.,.,TGTGCCAGCAGTTACGGACGGAACACCGGGGAGCTGTTTTTT,CASSYGRNTGELFF
TRBV5-4,TRBJ2-3,.,.,TGTGCCAGCAGCTGCCAAGTTGCCGATACGCAGTATTTT,CASSCQVADTQYF
TRBV6-5,TRBJ2-1,.,.,TGTGCCAGCAGTTCGGACGGGTCTGAGCAGTTCTTC,CASSSDGSEQFF
TRBV28,TRBJ1-4,.,.,TGTGCCAGCATTCGTCGGGGGAGTGAAAAACTGTTTTTT,CASIRRGSEKLFF
TRBV14,TRBJ1-6,.,TRBD1,TGTGCCAGCAGCCAGCCGACAGGGCAAGGTTCACCCCTCCACTTT,CASSQPTGQGSPLHF
TRBV6-2/TRBV6-3,TRBJ1-1,.,TRBD1,TGTGCCAGCAGGGGACAAAACAGGGGGAACACTGAAGCTTTCTTT,CASRGQNRGNTEAFF
TRBV14,TRBJ1-1,once,.,TGTGCCAGCAGCCACTTGATGAACACTGAAGCTTTCTTT,CASSHLMNTEAFF
TRBV5-1,TRBJ2-5,.,.,TGCGTCAGCAGCCCAGGACAGTTCCAAGAGACCCAGTACTTC,CVSSPGQFQETQYF
TRBV27,TRBJ1-1,.,.,TGTGCCAGCAGTCTCAAGGGGTCCACTGAAGCTTTCTTT,CASSLKGSTEAFF
TRBV5-4,TRBJ2-2,.,TRBD2,TGTGCCAGCAGCCCCCCCGGGACTAGCGGGGGGGCAGGCGGGGAGCTGTTTTTT,CASSPPGTSGGAGGELFF
TRBV20-1,TRBJ1-2,.,TRBD1,TGCAGTGCTAGAGCTGATGACAGGGGAAGGAGCTACACCTTC,CSARADDRGRSYTF
TRBV20-1,TRBJ2-1,.,TRBD1,TGCAGTGCTAGACGTACAGGGGGCCTGAACAATGAGCAGTTCTTC,CSARRTGGLNNEQFF